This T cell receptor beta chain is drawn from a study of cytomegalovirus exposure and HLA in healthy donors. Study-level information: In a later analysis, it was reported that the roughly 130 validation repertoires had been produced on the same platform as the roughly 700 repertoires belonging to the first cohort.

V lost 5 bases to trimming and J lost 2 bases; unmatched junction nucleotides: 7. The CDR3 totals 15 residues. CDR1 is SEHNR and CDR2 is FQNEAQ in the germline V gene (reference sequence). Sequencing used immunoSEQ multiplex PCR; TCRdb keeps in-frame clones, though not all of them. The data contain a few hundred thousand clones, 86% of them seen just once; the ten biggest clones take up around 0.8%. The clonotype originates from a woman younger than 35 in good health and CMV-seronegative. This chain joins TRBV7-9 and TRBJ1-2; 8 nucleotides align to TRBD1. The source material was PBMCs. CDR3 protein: CASSQDRASNYGYTF. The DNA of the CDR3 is TGTGCCAGCAGCCAGGACAGGGCCTCAAACTATGGCTACACCTTC.